This T cell receptor beta chain comes out of a study of graft-versus-host responses after intestinal transplantation. Across the whole study: The whole recipient group had anti-thymocyte globulin induction followed by tacrolimus and steroids for around three years.

The posterior iliac crest or another site supplied bone marrow after transplant. Note on this clone: Its target is unknown.

Regarding the study as a whole: The authors found GvH clones in recipient marrow, some appearing first in ileum or blood. An association linked early post-transplant HvG declines with peak circulating GvH clone levels.

Libraries were prepared by immunoSEQ multiplex PCR; TCRdb keeps only in-frame clonotypes and omits some of them. The data contain 10,000 or so clones, 90% to 95% of them seen just once; the ten biggest clones take up approximately 16%. CDR3 length equals 17 residues. Trimming took 0 bases from V and 7 from J, leaving 21 bases between them. Germline V gives CDR1 LNHNV, CDR2 YYDKDF (reference sequence). The origin of this receptor is a human patient who received an intestinal transplant, so some T cells may come from the graft donor. Sequencing was performed on bone marrow, taken about 500 days after intestinal transplantation. The rearrangement joins TRBV15 to TRBJ1-2; D is possibly TRBD1 (6 bases). The CDR3 DNA sequence: TGTGCCACCAGCAGAGATGGCGTCCCCGACAGGAAGGGTGGCTACACCTTC. Translation: CATSRDGVPDRKGGYTF. The whole variable domain, remainder taken from reference TRBV15 and TRBJ1-2, is DAMVIQNPRYQVTQFGKPVTLSCSQTLNHNVMYWYQQKSSQAPKLLFHYYDKDFNNEADTPDNFQSRRPNTSFCFLDIRSPGLGDTAMYLCATSRDGVPDRKGGYTFGSGTRLTVV.